These 23 T cell receptor beta chains came from one sample sequenced in a study of blood T cell repertoires in COVID-19. Measured with immunoSEQ multiplex PCR; TCRdb has only the in-frame clones, and not every one. Counted here are around 94,000 clones, over 65% occurring once; the ten biggest clones make up approximately 4.5%. The sequencing sample was made of peripheral blood. The receptors shown here come from a human donor in a cohort sampled during active COVID-19.

The gene calls are TRBV28 and TRBJ1-5; TRBD1 matches 10 bases. The CDR3 contains 15 residues. J was trimmed by 5 bases and V by 2 bases; bases with no gene match: 3. Germline V gene data show CDR1 as MDHEN and CDR2 as SYDVKM. The CDR3 spells CASSLPTGGYQPQHF. CDR3 coding DNA: TGTGCCAGCAGTTTACCGACAGGGGGCTATCAGCCCCAGCATTTT.

This clone was counted a single time. The rearrangement joins TRBV20-1 to TRBJ1-1; D perhaps matches TRBD1 (6 bases). The CDR3 totals 11 residues. V lost 3 bases, J lost 5 bases, and 7 bases lay in between. The V gene's germline CDR1 is DFQATT and CDR2 SNEGSKA (reference sequence). The CDR3 region is CSASRGTEAFF. DNA of the CDR3: TGCAGTGCTAGCAGGGGTACTGAAGCTTTCTTT.

The chain is built from TRBV5-1 and TRBJ2-1, with D unresolved. CDR3 length equals 16 residues. The germline V gene has CDR1 SGHRS and CDR2 YFSETQ. Between the trimmed V and J ends, which lost 4 bases and 0 bases, there was a span of 14 bases. DNA for the CDR3: TGCGCCAGCAGCCTCGACCCACAGAGCTCCTACAATGAGCAGTTCTTC. It is translated as CASSLDPQSSYNEQFF.

The chain employs TRBV7-3 and TRBJ1-1; D ambiguous. This CDR3 region has 13 residues. Trimming shortened V by 3 bases and J by 3 bases, and 8 bases separated the two germline ends. The germline V gene has CDR1 SGHTA and CDR2 FQGTGA. The CDR3 nucleotides read TGTGCCAGCAGCTTTTCGTCTGACACTGAAGCTTTCTTT. Amino acid sequence: CASSFSSDTEAFF.

This clone has just a few counts. The rearrangement uses TRBV7-9 and TRBJ1-6; 9 positions agree with TRBD1. V gave up 5 bases and J gave up 3 bases; unmatched junction bases: 5. The CDR3 runs 16 residues. Germline-derived CDR1 and CDR2 are SEHNR and FQNEAQ (reference sequence). As DNA, the CDR3 is TGTGCCAGCAGCCCTTGGACAGGGGACTATAATTCACCCCTCCACTTT. Amino acids: CASSPWTGDYNSPLHF. The entire variable domain, with the rest obtained from reference TRBV7-9 and TRBJ1-6, is as follows: DTGVSQNPRHKITKRGQNVTFRCDPISEHNRLYWYRQTLGQGPEFLTYFQNEAQLEKSRLLSDRFSAERPKGSFSTLEIQRTEQGDSAMYLCASSPWTGDYNSPLHFGNGTRLTVT.

The rearrangement joins TRBV11-3 to TRBJ1-2; D may be TRBD1 (5 bases). Germline V gene sequence: CDR1 SGHNT, CDR2 YENEEA. V lost 5 bases, J lost 8 bases, and 15 bases lay in between. This CDR3 is 13 amino acids long. CDR3 protein: CASSPRQGGGYTF. CDR3 nucleotides: TGTGCCAGCAGCCCGAGGCAGGGCGGCGGCTACACCTTC.

This clone was found once. V is TRBV9 and J is TRBJ1-1; a possible D gene is TRBD1 (6 bases). V lost 1 base and J 3 bases, leaving 13 bases between the germline ends. In germline, CDR1 is SGDLS, CDR2 YYNGEE. The CDR3 is made up of 15 amino acids. CDR3 sequence: CASSVIKGEDTEAFF. The CDR3 bases are TGTGCCAGCAGCGTAATAAAGGGGGAAGACACTGAAGCTTTCTTT. Variable domain in full (rest from reference TRBV9 and TRBJ1-1): DSGVTQTPKHLITATGQRVTLRCSPRSGDLSVYWYQQSLDQGLQFLIQYYNGEERAKGNILERFSAQQFPDLHSELNLSSLELGDSALYFCASSVIKGEDTEAFFGQGTRLTVV.

The rearrangement uses TRBV7-2 and TRBJ2-1; 10 bases are shared with TRBD2. Per germline, CDR1 SGHTA and CDR2 FQGNSA. V lost 5 bases, J lost 7 bases, and 14 bases stayed unmatched. CDR3 length: 17 amino acids. The CDR3 region is CASSQRAAGGPGNEQFF. The DNA of the CDR3 is TGTGCCAGCAGCCAAAGAGCAGCGGGGGGGCCGGGGAATGAGCAGTTCTTC.

This chain joins TRBV6-5 and TRBJ1-1; 8 nucleotides agree with TRBD1. The ends lost 9 bases at V and 0 bases at J; junction bases unmatched: 9. This CDR3 is 15 amino acids long. CDR1 and CDR2 from the germline V gene are MNHEY and SVGAGI. CDR3 DNA sequence: TGTGCCAGTGTAACAGGGGGATATGTGAACACTGAAGCTTTCTTT. This sequence encodes CASVTGGYVNTEAFF.

The genes are TRBV7-2 and TRBJ2-3; 7 nucleotides align to TRBD2. Trimming removed 3 bases from V and 1 base from J; junction bases left unmatched: 7. This CDR3 has 16 residues. Germline values: CDR1 SGHTA, CDR2 FQGNSA. The CDR3 region is CASSFGVLAGTDTQYF. CDR3 coding DNA: TGTGCCAGCAGCTTCGGGGTCCTAGCGGGCACAGATACGCAGTATTTT.

The chain couples TRBV2 to TRBJ2-7; 9 bases match TRBD2. After removal of 11 bases from V and 6 bases from J, the junction contained 11 bases not matched to a gene. CDR1 and CDR2 from the germline V gene are SNHLY and FYNNEI. This CDR3 comprises 13 residues. The CDR3 coding sequence is TGTGCCGGAAAGGGACTAGCTAAACGCGAGCAGTACTTC. Its protein product is CAGKGLAKREQYF. Combining the CDR3 with reference TRBV2 and TRBJ2-7 gives the whole variable domain EPEVTQTPSHQVTQMGQEVILRCVPISNHLYFYWYRQILGQKVEFLVSFYNNEISEKSEIFDDQFSVERPDGSNFTLKIRSTKLEDSAMYFCAGKGLAKREQYFGPGTRLTVT.

This clone showed up just a few times. This chain uses TRBV7-2 with TRBJ1-2, with D uncertain. Between the trimmed V and J ends, which lost 5 bases and 8 bases, there was a span of 15 bases. The CDR3 consists of 13 residues. Per germline, CDR1 SGHTA and CDR2 FQGNSA. CDR3 loop: CASSPRMPRGYTF. The CDR3 DNA follows: TGTGCCAGCAGCCCCCGGATGCCCAGGGGCTACACCTTC.

The V call is TRBV12-3 or TRBV12-4, the J call TRBJ2-3; D gene uncertain. The CDR3 extends over 11 amino acids. Trimming removed 7 bases at V and 2 bases at J, with 4 bases between. The CDR3 spells CASTSTDTQYF. The CDR3 DNA reads as TGTGCCAGCACGTCCACAGATACGCAGTATTTT.

V and J are TRBV5-4 and TRBJ2-1; 13 positions agree with TRBD2. Germline assignment: CDR1 SGHNT and CDR2 YYREEE (reference sequence). V lost 2 bases, J lost 4 bases, and 6 bases stayed unmatched. The CDR3 runs 17 residues. The CDR3 DNA follows: TGTGCCAGCAGCTTAAGACTAGCGGGGGGATTATACAATGAGCAGTTCTTC. As protein: CASSLRLAGGLYNEQFF.

This chain uses TRBV2 with TRBJ2-7; TRBD2 matches at 7 bases. V shed 8 bases and J 0 bases; nucleotides not matched to a gene: 7. CDR1 is SNHLY and CDR2 is FYNNEI in the germline V gene. CDR3 size: 14 residues. In nucleotides, the CDR3 is TGTGCCAGCGGAAGGCGGGGGAGCTCCTACGAGCAGTACTTC. This codes for CASGRRGSSYEQYF.

The J gene is TRBJ2-2, the V gene TRBV6-6; 10 bases map to TRBD1. V gave up 5 bases and J gave up 7 bases; unmatched junction bases: 4. Per germline, CDR1 MNHNY and CDR2 SVGAGI (reference sequence). The CDR3 consists of 14 residues. CDR3 region: CASSAGTGDGELFF. The CDR3, as DNA: TGTGCCAGCAGTGCCGGGACAGGGGACGGGGAGCTGTTTTTT.

The rearrangement joins TRBV5-1 to TRBJ1-1, with D tentatively TRBD1 (5 bases). The CDR3 has 14 residues. The V and J ends lost 4 bases and 2 bases respectively, with 12 bases between them. Per germline, CDR1 SGHRS and CDR2 YFSETQ. The CDR3 DNA is TGCGCCAGCAGCCAGCAGGGTGGCAACACTGAAGCTTTCTTT. It specifies CASSQQGGNTEAFF.

This rearrangement joins TRBV7-2 to TRBJ2-5; a possible D gene is TRBD2 (6 bases). CDR3 length equals 15 residues. V lost 1 base to trimming and J lost 5 bases, with 14 bases between them. Germline-derived CDR1 and CDR2 are SGHTA and FQGNSA. CDR3 in amino acids: CASSLGLGSTETQYF. DNA of the CDR3: TGTGCCAGCAGCTTAGGACTAGGCAGTACGGAGACCCAGTACTTC.

The chain recombines TRBV5-6 with TRBJ1-6, with a tentative D call TRBD1 (5 bases). The CDR3 is 15 residues long. Trimming pared 4 bases from V and 10 bases from J, leaving 18 bases between. Germline CDR1 is SGHDT and CDR2 is YYEEEE. This chain's CDR3 is CASSLGGGQRSPLHF. In DNA form, the CDR3 reads TGTGCCAGCAGCCTCGGGGGGGGTCAGAGATCACCCCTCCACTTT.

The chain couples TRBV2 to TRBJ2-7, with D perhaps TRBD2 (7 bases). This CDR3 region has 11 residues. With 5 bases removed from V and 12 bases from J, the gap between germline ends came to 14 bases. Germline V lookup: CDR1 SNHLY, CDR2 FYNNEI. Here the CDR3 reads CASSKGGVGYF. The CDR3 DNA reads as TGTGCCAGCAGTAAGGGGGGGGTAGGGTACTTC.

V is TRBV6-5 and J is TRBJ1-2, with D maybe TRBD1 (6 bases). CDR1 is MNHEY, CDR2 SVGAGI, per germline. V lost 5 bases and J 4 bases, leaving 14 bases between the germline ends. This CDR3 is built from 14 residues. CDR3 DNA sequence: TGTGCCAGCAGTCCGCAGGGGAAGGCCTATGGCTACACCTTC. This gives the protein CASSPQGKAYGYTF.

The chain combines TRBV5-4 with TRBJ1-2; 8 bases are shared with TRBD1. Germline V gives CDR1 SGHNT, CDR2 YYREEE (reference sequence). Losses at the gene ends were 3 bases for V and 4 bases for J; bases not matched to a gene: 8. The CDR3 loop spans 15 amino acids. The CDR3 DNA reads TGTGCCAGCAGCTCTAGCGGACAGGGTAGCTATGGCTACACCTTC. Translation gives CASSSSGQGSYGYTF.

V and J are TRBV7-8 and TRBJ1-3; possible D gene TRBD1, 5 bases. This CDR3 is 14 amino acids long. V was pared by 5 bases and J by 5 bases, with 13 bases between. Germline-derived CDR1 and CDR2 are SGHVS and FQNEAQ. The CDR3 DNA reads TGTGCCAGCAGCCTACGGGGGGTACGAAACACCATATATTTT. This translates into CASSLRGVRNTIYF.